What follows describes a single T cell receptor (beta chain). The PCR contained 60 Vbeta and 13 Jbeta primers. Clones were sequenced by immunoSEQ multiplex PCR, and TCRdb holds only the in-frame ones, with some missing. The sample has fewer than 140,000 clones, around four fifths seen once. CDR3 length equals 15 residues. Trimming removed 0 bases at V and 2 bases at J, with 10 bases between. CDR1 LGHNA and CDR2 YSLEER come from the germline V gene. The data stem from a study of cytomegalovirus exposure and HLA in healthy donors. The sequencing input was PBMCs. This TCR derives from a man over 45 in good health and CMV-seronegative. The chain couples TRBV4-3 to TRBJ1-1, with a weak D call TRBD1 (5 bases). Written as DNA, the CDR3 is TGCGCCAGCAGCCAAGATGGAGGGGTCAACACTGAAGCTTTCTTT. Translation: CASSQDGGVNTEAFF.